The sequence of this T cell receptor beta chain was determined in a study of cytomegalovirus exposure and HLA in healthy donors (dated by TCRdb to 2015 to 2018). For the wider study: An earlier analysis of several hundred of the donors reported more than 250 Gb of sequence data and roughly 110 million unique TCR beta sequences from 150 million to 200 million T cells. Besides the first cohort of under 700 subjects, a separate validation cohort made up of 120 different subjects was used. In a later genetic analysis, genome-wide SNP genotypes for about three fifths of the 666 donors were used, and that subset was treated as a discovery cohort. On average, 235,054 unique TCR beta nucleotide sequences were sequenced per donor among 398 genotyped donors of the cohort, with 15% to 20% of those sequences being non-productive. An earlier analysis of fewer than 750 of the donors used high-throughput TCR beta sequencing to judge whether each TCR beta V gene segment behaved as functional or pseudogenic. The study combined high-throughput TCR immunosequencing, statistical association of individual TCRs with disease status, and machine learning to predict cytomegalovirus infection status. The study was designed to test whether signatures of past pathogen exposure could be identified by cataloging public T cell receptors. Rather than using new phenotypic data, the later analysis identified candidate immune exposures from TCR beta sequences and from how often those sequences occurred across donors. Several DR-DQ haplotypes were treated as single units for association and clustering because of strong linkage in the cohort. All discovery cohort repertoires had been generated using a single sequencing platform. Of the roughly 400 genotyped donors, 75% to 85% were placed in the genetic ancestry cluster associated with self-reported Caucasian donors. In a later analysis, previously published TCR beta repertoires from 500 to 750 donors were re-analyzed and high-resolution HLA genotyping was added so that TCR occurrence patterns could be studied. The study used immunosequencing to profile the T cell repertoires of approximately 690 subjects and linked those repertoires to cytomegalovirus serostatus. The number of donors typed differed by locus, with roughly 620-640 for A, B, C, DRB1 and DQB1, roughly 520 for DQA1, 600 to 610 for DPA1, and some 450 for DPB1. Donor age, sex, ethnicity and CMV serostatus were compiled alongside the repertoire data. Roughly 300 gigabases of sequencing data and approximately 80 million unique TCR sequences were included in an early release covering 550 to 650 HLA-typed donors. HLA typing included class I and class II loci at four-digit resolution. General conclusions and limits of the study: In an earlier analysis of some 640 of the donors, most TCR beta V segments were observed in productive rearrangements about 87% or about 30% of the time, broadly matching IMGT annotations. The classifier was reported to diagnose cytomegalovirus status with high specificity and sensitivity in both the original cohort and the validation cohort. Only TCR beta chains were sequenced in this cohort, and the absence of alpha or paired-chain data limited detectable features. Sequencing depth was assumed to be roughly uniform across donors in the presence/absence analyses, though that assumption may not hold. A cluster of highly shared sequence variants was judged likely to represent a technical artifact of the sequencing pipeline. In vitro tests confirmed that three of the cytomegalovirus-associated TCR beta chains recognize cytomegalovirus antigens. The study listed 150 to 200 TCR beta chains as associated with cytomegalovirus. The 87-base-pair reads could not distinguish some IMGT-functional V segments, including TRBV6-2 and TRBV6-3, so those segments were excluded. In a later analysis, TCR association rates were found to vary across HLA loci, with the most associated TCRs seen for DRB1 alleles and the fewest for HLA-C alleles. Assigning TCR associations to individual alleles was difficult when HLA alleles, especially DR and DQ, strongly co-occurred. While some public TCRs were present in many individuals, most TCR sequences turned up only very rarely across donors. At a false discovery rate of 0.05, a later analysis linked about 17,000 TCR beta sequences to specific HLA alleles. The authors suggested that the approach could potentially be generalized to other disease states and immunological phenotypes. A further reported finding was that TCR beta sequences accurately predicted the HLA-A and HLA-B alleles for most subjects in the first cohort. According to a later genetic analysis, donors in an Asian-associated ancestry cluster had fewer N-insertions in productive TCRs than the approximately 710-donor mean. For the cohort, immune exposure information was limited to CMV serostatus. A later analysis reported that several top co-occurrence clusters appeared linked to parvovirus B19, influenza, CMV and Epstein-Barr virus. In a later analysis, most CMV-associated TCR beta chains were found to appear HLA-restricted, with HLA associations seemingly driven largely by CMV exposure. In a later genetic analysis, a missense DCLRE1C variant was associated with V-gene and J-gene trimming of TCR beta chains, and the association was replicated in an independent cohort. Because counts were too low, 15 or so rarely observed V segments, including chromosome 9 orphons, were excluded from the earlier analysis of about 500 of the donors. Correlated functional status among segregating V segments might be attributable to linkage disequilibrium, but an unknown experimental factor could not be ruled out. Because HLA typing was missing for some donors at each locus, association tests included only the typed subset. Compared with equally common non-associated chains, HLA-associated TCR beta chains in a later analysis were more clonally expanded and had lower generation probabilities.

The cohort consisted of approximately 690 healthy bone marrow donors. All cohort members were sampled while nominally healthy, although unrecorded immune exposures were likely present. The donor was CMV seronegative and belonged to the group of over 350 seronegative cohort members. Every donor gave a peripheral blood sample, and the peripheral blood mononuclear cells from that sample were used for TCR beta sequencing. The Qiagen DNeasy Blood Extraction Kit was used to extract genomic DNA from the blood cell samples. In the case of this clone: Its antigen remains undetermined. No much larger clonotype is one base removed from it; base qualities were not supplied.

Library method: the immunoSEQ multiplex PCR assay. For the multiplex PCR, a mixture combining 60 forward primers for TCR Vbeta segments and 13 reverse primers for TCR Jbeta segments was used. Amplification of the CDR3 region of rearranged TCR beta genes was performed with a multiplex PCR assay on genomic DNA. The amplified TCR beta libraries were sequenced on the Illumina HiSeq System as 87-base-pair reads. Turning to the authors' computational methods: A later analysis counted approximately 84 million unique TCR beta chains across the roughly 700 repertoires, and 10 million to 12 million of these chains were shared by at least two donors. Raw reads were error-corrected and collapsed into unique sequences by a nearest-neighbor algorithm in which closely related sequences were merged to remove PCR and sequencing errors. CDR3 sequences were aligned to IMGT reference sequences to assign V, D and J gene segments. For a sequence to be retained, a match of at least six nucleotides was required to both a V gene segment and a J gene segment. A rearrangement counted as productive if the CDR3 had no stop codons and remained in frame with V and J, and every other rearrangement counted as non-productive. Following IMGT convention, CDR3 was defined as the stretch from the second conserved V-encoded cysteine up to the conserved J-encoded phenylalanine. The earlier analysis of about 530 of the donors excluded any sequence lacking an unambiguous match to a single V gene segment. In an earlier analysis of several hundred of the donors, a V segment was called functional when productive rearrangements were above 56.7%, and segregating when the standard deviation between donors exceeded 5%. To diagnose cytomegalovirus status from the catalog of TCR beta chain sequences, a statistical classification framework was built. A later analysis assigned V and J genes by comparing TCR nucleotide sequences with IMGT/GENE-DB human TR gene sequences. In a later analysis, CDR3 sequences and most-parsimonious VDJ recombination scenarios were assigned using the TCRdist pipeline. A later analysis defined each TCR beta chain by its CDR3 amino acid sequence plus V-gene family, and excluded reads lacking a unique V-gene family. In a later analysis, a few hundred highly shared, low-generation-probability nucleotide sequences were removed to address suspected cross-contamination and a sequencing artifact. In a later analysis, a clonal expansion index was calculated for each public chain from normalized within-repertoire ranks of inferred template counts. In a later analysis, generation probabilities were computed with a VDJ recombination model fitted to out-of-frame rearrangements, and the resulting probabilities were checked against IGoR. In a later analysis, TCR-TCR, TCR-HLA and TCR-CMV co-occurrence was scored with hypergeometric tests, and a repertoire-size bias correction was applied to TCR pairs. To estimate false discovery rates, a later analysis permuted the HLA or CMV assignments 20 times. A later analysis grouped co-occurring TCRs with DBSCAN, adding TCRdist sequence similarity when clustering within HLA-allele-positive subsets. Co-occurrence clustering excluded repertoires with fewer than 30,000 or more than 120,000 public chains, plus five with anomalous nucleotide sharing. TCRdb's version of the immuneACCESS table is confined to in-frame rearrangements and falls short of the full clone set. An unresolved V gene accounts for under half of the shortfall where checked; the remainder is of unknown origin. V and J calls plus clone size are reproduced from that table; the DNA served to infer D and trimming. A total of approximately 32,000 clones appear in this sample, more than 90% of them only once. The ten biggest clones cover 2.7% of the sample.

Reading from cysteine to phenylalanine, the CDR3 counts 16 amino acids. Of all the DNA, just the CDR3 is kept, 48 bases in frame from base 1. Compared with germline, V lacks 2 bases and J lacks 6 bases; bases without a gene match: 10. For CDR1 and CDR2, the germline V gene lists MNHEY and SVGAGI. Sequenced material: PBMCs. The clonotype originates from a woman younger than 30 in good health and CMV-seronegative. The chain links TRBV6-5 with TRBJ1-5, and TRBD1 matches 7 of the central bases. CDR3 sequence: CASSYPTGVSGQPQHF. The DNA sequence reads TGTGCCAGCAGTTACCCCACAGGGGTGAGTGGTCAGCCCCAGCATTTT.